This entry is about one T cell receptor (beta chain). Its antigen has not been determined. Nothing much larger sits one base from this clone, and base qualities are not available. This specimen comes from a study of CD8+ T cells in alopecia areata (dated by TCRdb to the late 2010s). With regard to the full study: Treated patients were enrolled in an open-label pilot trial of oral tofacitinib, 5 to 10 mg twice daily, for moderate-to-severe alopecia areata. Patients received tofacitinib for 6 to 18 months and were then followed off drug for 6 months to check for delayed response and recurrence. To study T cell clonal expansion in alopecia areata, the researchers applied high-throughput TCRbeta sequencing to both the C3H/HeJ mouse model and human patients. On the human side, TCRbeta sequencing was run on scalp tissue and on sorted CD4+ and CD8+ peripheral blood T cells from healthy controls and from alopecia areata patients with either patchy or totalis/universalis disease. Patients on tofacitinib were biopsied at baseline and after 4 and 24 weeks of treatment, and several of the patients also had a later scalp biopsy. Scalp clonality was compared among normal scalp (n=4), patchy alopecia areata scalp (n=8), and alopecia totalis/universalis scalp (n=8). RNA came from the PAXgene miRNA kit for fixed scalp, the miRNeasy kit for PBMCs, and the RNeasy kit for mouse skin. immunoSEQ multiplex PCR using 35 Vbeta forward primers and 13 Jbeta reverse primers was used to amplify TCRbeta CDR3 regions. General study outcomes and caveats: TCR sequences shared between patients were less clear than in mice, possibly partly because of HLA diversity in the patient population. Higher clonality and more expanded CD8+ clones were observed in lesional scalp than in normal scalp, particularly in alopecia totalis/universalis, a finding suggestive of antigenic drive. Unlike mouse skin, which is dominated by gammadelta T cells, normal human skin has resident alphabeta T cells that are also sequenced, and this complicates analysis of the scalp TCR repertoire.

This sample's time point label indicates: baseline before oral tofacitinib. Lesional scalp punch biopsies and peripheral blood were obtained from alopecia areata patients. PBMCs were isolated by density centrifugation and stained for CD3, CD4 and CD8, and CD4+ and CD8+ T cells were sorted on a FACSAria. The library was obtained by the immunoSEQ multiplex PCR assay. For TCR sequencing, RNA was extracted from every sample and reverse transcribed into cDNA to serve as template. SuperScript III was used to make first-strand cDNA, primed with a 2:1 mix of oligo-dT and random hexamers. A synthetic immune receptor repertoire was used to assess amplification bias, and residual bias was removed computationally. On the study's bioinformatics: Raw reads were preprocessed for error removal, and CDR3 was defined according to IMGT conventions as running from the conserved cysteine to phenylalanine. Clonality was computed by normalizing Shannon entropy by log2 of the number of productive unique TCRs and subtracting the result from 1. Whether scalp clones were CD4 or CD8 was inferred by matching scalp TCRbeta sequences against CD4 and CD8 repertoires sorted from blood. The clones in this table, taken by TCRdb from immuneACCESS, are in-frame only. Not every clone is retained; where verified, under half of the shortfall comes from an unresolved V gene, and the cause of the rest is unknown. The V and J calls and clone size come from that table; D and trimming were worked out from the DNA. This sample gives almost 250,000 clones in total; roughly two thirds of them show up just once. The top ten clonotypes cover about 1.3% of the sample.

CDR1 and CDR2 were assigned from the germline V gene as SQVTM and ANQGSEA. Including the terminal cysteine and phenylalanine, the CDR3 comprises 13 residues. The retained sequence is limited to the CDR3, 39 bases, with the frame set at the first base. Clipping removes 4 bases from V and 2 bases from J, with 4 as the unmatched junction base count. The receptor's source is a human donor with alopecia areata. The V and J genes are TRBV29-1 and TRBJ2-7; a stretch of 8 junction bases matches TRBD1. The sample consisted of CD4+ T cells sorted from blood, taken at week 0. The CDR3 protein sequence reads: CSVGTGKAYEQYF. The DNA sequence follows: TGCAGCGTTGGGACAGGGAAAGCCTACGAGCAGTACTTC.